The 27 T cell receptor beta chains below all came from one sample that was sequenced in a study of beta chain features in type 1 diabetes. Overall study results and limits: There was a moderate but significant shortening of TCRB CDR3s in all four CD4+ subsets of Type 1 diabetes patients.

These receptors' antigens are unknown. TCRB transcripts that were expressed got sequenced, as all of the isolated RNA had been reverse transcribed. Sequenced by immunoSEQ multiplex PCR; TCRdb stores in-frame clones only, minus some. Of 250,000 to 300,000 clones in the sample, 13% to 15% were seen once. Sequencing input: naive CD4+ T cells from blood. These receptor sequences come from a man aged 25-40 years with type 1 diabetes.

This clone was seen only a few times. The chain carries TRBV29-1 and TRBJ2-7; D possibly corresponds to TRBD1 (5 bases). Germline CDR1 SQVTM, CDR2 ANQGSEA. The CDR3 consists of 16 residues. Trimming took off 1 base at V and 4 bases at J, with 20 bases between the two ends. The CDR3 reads CSVEASRWKGKYEQYF. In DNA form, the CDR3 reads TGCAGCGTTGAAGCCTCCCGGTGGAAGGGGAAGTACGAGCAGTACTTC.

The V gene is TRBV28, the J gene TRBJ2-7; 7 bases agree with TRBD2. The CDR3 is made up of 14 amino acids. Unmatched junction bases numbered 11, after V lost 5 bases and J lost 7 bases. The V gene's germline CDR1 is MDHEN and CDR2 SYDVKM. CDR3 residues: CASSPPPGGWEQYF. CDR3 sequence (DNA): TGTGCCAGCAGTCCACCCCCGGGAGGTTGGGAGCAGTACTTC.

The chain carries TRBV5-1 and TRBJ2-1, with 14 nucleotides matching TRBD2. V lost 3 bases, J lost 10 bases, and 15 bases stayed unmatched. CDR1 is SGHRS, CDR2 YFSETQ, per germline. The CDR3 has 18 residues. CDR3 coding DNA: TGCGCCAGCAGCTCGACTGGGACTAGCGGGAGTAGGGGGAGGGAGCAGTTCTTC. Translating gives CASSSTGTSGSRGREQFF.

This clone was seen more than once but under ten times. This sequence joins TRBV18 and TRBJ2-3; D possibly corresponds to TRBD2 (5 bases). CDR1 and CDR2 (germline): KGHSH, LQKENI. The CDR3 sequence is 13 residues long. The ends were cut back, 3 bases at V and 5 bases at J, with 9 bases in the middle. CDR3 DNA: TGTGCCAGCTCACCGTCGGGGATAGATACGCAGTATTTT. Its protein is CASSPSGIDTQYF.

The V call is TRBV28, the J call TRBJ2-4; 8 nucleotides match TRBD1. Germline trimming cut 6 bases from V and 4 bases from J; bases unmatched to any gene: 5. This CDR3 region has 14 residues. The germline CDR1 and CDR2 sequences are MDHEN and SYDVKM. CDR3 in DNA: TGTGCCAGCAGGGCGTGGGACAGGAAAAACATTCAGTACTTC. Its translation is CASRAWDRKNIQYF.

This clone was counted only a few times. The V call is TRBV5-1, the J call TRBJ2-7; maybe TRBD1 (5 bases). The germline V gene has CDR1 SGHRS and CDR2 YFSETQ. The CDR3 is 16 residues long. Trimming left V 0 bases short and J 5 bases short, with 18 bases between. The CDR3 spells CASSLANYRTRDEQYF. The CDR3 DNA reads TGCGCCAGCAGCTTGGCCAATTACAGGACCCGGGACGAGCAGTACTTC.

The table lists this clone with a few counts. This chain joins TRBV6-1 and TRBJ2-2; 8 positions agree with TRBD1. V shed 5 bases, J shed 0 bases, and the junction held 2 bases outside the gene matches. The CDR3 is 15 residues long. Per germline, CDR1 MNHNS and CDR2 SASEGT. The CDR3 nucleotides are TGTGCCAGCAGTAAACAGGGGGCGAACACCGGGGAGCTGTTTTTT. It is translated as CASSKQGANTGELFF.

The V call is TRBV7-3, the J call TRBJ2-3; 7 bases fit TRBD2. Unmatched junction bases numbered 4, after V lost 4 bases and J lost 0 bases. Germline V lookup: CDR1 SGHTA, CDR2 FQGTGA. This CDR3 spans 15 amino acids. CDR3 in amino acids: CASSSGAGSTDTQYF. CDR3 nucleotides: TGTGCCAGCAGCTCTGGAGCGGGGAGCACAGATACGCAGTATTTT.

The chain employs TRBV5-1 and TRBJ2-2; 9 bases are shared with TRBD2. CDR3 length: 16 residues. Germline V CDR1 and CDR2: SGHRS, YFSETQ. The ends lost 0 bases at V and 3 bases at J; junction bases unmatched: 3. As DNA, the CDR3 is TGCGCCAGCAGCTTGGGACTAGCGGCGGACACCGGGGAGCTGTTTTTT. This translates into CASSLGLAADTGELFF.

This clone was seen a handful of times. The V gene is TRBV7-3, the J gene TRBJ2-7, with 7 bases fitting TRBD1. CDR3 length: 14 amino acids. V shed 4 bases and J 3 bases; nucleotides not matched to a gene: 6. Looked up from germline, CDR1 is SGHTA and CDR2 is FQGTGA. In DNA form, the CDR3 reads TGTGCCAGCAGCTCGAATTGGGACAGCTACGAGCAGTACTTC. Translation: CASSSNWDSYEQYF.

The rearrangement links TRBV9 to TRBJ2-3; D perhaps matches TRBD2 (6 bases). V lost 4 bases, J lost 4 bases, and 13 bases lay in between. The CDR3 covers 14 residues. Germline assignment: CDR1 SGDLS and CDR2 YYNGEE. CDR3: CASSIAAGPDTQYF. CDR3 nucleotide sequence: TGTGCCAGCAGCATAGCAGCGGGCCCAGATACGCAGTATTTT.

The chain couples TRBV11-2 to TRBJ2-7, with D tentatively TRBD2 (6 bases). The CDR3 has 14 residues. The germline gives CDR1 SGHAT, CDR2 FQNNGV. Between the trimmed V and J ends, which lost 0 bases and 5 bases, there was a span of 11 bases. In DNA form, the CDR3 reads TGTGCCAGCAGCTTAGATCTTGGGAGGAACGAGCAGTACTTC. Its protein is CASSLDLGRNEQYF.

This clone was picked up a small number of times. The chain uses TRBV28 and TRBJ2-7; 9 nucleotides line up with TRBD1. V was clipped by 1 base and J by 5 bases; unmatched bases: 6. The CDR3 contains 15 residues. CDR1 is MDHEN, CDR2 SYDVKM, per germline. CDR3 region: CASSLSGTGFDEQYF. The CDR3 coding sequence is TGTGCCAGCAGTTTATCCGGGACAGGGTTCGACGAGCAGTACTTC.

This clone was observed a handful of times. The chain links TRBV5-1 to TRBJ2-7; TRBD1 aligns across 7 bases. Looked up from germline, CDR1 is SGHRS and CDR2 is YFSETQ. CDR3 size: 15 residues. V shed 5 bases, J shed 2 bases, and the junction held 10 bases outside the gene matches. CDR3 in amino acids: CASRPVGQDTYEQYF. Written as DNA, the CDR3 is TGCGCCAGCAGACCCGTAGGACAGGACACCTACGAGCAGTACTTC.

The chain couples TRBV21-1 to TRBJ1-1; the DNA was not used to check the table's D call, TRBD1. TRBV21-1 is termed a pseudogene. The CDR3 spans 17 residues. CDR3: CASSKDEGHSLNTEAFF. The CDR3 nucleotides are TGTGCCAGCAGCAAAGACGAGGGACACAGCCTGAACACTGAAGCTTTCTTT.

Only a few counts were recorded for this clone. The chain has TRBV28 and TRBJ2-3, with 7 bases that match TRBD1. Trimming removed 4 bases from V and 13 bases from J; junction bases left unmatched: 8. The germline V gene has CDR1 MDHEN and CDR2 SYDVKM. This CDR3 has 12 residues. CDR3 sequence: CASSSQGPKEYF. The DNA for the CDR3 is TGTGCCAGCAGTTCACAGGGGCCAAAGGAGTATTTT.

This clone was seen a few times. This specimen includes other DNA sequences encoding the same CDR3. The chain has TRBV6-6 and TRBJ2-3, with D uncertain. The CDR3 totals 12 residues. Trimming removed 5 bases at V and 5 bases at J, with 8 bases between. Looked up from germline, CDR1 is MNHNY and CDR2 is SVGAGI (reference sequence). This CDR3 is CASSPTGDTQYF. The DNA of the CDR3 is TGTGCCAGCAGTCCAACCGGAGATACGCAGTATTTT.

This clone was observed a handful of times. The CDR3 loop reads CASSWRPSQETQYF. DNA of the CDR3: TGTGCCAGCAGTTGGCGGCCAAGCCAAGAGACCCAGTACTTC. The V gene is TRBV27, the J gene TRBJ2-5; no clear D. This CDR3 has 14 amino acids. V lost 4 bases and J 1 base, leaving 10 bases between the germline ends. CDR1 is MNHEY and CDR2 is SMNVEV in the germline V gene (reference sequence).

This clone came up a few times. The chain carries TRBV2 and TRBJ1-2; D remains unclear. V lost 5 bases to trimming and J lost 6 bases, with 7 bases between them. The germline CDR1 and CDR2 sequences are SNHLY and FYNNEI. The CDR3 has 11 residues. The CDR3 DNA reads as TGTGCCAGCAGTAGCGGAGATGGCTACACCTTC. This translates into CASSSGDGYTF.

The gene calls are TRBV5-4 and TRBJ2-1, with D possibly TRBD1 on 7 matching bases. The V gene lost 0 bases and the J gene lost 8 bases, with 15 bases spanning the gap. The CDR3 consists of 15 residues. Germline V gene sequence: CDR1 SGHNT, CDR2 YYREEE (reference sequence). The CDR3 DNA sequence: TGTGCCAGCAGCTTGGCCGGGGGACAGATCCATGAGCAGTTCTTC. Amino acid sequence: CASSLAGGQIHEQFF.

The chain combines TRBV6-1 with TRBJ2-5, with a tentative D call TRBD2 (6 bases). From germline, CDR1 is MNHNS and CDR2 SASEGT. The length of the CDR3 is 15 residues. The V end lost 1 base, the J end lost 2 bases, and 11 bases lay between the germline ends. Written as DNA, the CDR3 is TGTGCCAGCAGTGAAGGTAGCGGAAAGCAAGAGACCCAGTACTTC. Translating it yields CASSEGSGKQETQYF.

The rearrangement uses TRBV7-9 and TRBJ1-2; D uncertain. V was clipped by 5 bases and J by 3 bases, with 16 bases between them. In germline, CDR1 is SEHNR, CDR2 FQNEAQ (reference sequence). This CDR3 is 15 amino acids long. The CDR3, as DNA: TGTGCCAGCAGCCCACCCGCGGTCTCTGACTATGGCTACACCTTC. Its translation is CASSPPAVSDYGYTF.

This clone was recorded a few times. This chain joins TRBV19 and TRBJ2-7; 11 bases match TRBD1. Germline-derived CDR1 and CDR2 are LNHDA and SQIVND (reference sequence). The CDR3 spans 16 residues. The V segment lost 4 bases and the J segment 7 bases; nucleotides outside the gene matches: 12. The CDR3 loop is CASSTGRDRGSGEQYF. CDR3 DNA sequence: TGTGCCAGTAGTACCGGCCGGGACAGGGGGAGTGGGGAGCAGTACTTC.

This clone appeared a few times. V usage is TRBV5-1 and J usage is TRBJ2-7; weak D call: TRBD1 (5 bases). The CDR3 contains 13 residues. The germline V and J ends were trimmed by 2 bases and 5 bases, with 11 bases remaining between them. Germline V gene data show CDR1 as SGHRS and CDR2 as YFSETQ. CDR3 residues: CASSLAGQHEQYF. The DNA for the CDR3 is TGCGCCAGCAGCTTAGCCGGACAACACGAGCAGTACTTC.

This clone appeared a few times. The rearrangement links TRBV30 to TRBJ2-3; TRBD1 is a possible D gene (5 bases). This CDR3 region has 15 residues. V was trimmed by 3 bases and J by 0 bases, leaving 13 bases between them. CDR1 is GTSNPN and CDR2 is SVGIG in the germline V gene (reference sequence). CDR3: CAWSLRGLSTDTQYF. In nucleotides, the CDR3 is TGTGCCTGGAGCCTTAGGGGATTGAGCACAGATACGCAGTATTTT.

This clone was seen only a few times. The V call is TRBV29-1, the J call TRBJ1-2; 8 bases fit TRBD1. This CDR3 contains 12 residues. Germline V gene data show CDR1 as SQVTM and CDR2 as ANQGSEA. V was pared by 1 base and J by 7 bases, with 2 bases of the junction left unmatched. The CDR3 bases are TGCAGCGTTGAAGGACAGGGGAGTGGCTACACCTTC. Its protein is CSVEGQGSGYTF.

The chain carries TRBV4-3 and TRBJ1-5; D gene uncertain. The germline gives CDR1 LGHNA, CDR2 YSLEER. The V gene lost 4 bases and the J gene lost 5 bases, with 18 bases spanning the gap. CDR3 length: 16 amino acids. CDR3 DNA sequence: TGCGCCAGCAGCCTCTCCGCGTTCGCCGGGGATCAGCCCCAGCATTTT. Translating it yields CASSLSAFAGDQPQHF.